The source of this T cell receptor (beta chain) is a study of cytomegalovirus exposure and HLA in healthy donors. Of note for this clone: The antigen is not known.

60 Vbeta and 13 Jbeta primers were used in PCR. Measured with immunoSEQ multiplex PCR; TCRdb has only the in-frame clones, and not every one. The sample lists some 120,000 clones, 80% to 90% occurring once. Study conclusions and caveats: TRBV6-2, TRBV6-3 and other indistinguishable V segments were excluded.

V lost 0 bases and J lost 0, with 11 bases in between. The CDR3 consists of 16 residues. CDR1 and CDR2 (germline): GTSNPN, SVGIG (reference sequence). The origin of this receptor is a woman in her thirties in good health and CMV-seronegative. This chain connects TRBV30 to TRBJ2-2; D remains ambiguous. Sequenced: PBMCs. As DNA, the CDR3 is TGTGCCTGGAGTGTAAGTGGTCAGACGAACACCGGGGAGCTGTTTTTT. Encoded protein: CAWSVSGQTNTGELFF.